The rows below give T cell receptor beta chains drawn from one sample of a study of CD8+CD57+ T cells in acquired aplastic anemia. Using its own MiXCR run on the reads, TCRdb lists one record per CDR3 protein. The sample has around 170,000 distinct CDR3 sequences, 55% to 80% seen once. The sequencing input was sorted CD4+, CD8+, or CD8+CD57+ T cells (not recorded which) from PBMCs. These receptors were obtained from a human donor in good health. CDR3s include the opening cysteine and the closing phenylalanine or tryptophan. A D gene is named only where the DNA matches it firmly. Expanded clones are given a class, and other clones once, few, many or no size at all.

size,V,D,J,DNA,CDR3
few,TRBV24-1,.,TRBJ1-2,TGTGCCACCAGTGATTTGGGGGTAAACGGCTATGGCTACACCTTC,CATSDLGVNGYGYTF
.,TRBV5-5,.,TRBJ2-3,TGTGCCAGCAGCCCGTGGGTTTGGACAGATACGCAGTATTTT,CASSPWVWTDTQYF
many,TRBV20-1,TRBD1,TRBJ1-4,TGCAGTGCTAGAAACAGGGGAAGTAATGAAAAACTGTTTTTT,CSARNRGSNEKLFF
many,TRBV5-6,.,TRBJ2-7,TGTGCCAGCAGCTTGATCAGCGACCACGAGCAGTACTTC,CASSLISDHEQYF
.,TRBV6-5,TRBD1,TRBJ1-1,TGTGCCAGCAGTTTGACAGGGGGGAGGGCTGAAGCTTTCTTT,CASSLTGGRAEAFF
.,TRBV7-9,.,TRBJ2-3,TGTGCCAGCAGCTTAGACGGAGCTTTTACAGATACGCAGTATTTT,CASSLDGAFTDTQYF
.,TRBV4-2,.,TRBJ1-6,TGTGCCAGCAGCCAATATGGCCGCCGGAGAGCCCTCCACTTT,CASSQYGRRRALHF
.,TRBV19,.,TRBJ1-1,TGTGCCAGTTGCGAGTGGGTCGGGAACGAGGACACTGAAGCTTTCTTT,CASCEWVGNEDTEAFF
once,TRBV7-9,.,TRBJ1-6,TGTGCCAGCAGCCGGCAGCCAAATTCACCCCTCCACTTT,CASSRQPNSPLHF
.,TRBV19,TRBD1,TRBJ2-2,TGTGCCAGCAGTATAGACTGGGACAGGGCCGGGGAGCTGTTTTTT,CASSIDWDRAGELFF
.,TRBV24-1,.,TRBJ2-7,TGTGCCATCGGACAGTCCTACGAGCAGTACTTC,CAIGQSYEQYF
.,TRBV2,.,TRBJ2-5,TGTGCCAGCAGTGAACCCCCCGAGCTGGTGACGAAGGCCCAGTACTTC,CASSEPPELVTKAQYF
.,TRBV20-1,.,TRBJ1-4,TGCAGTGCGAAGTATGAAAAACTGTTTTTT,CSAKYEKLFF
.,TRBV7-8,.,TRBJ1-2,TGTGCCAGCAGCTTAGCTCAGGGGTTTGGCTACACCTTC,CASSLAQGFGYTF
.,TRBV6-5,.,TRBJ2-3,TGTGCCAGCAGTGCCCGACTTGGAGATACGCAGTATTTT,CASSARLGDTQYF
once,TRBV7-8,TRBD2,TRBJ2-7,TGTGCCAGCAGCTTTCCGTCTCGGGGGGGATACGAGCAGTACTTC,CASSFPSRGGYEQYF
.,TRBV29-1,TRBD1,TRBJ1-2,TGCAGCGTTGTAATTACAGGGGTTTGGGGCTACACCTTC,CSVVITGVWGYTF
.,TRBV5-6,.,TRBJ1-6,TGTGCCAGCAGCCCCAGCGCCGGACAGTATAATTCACCCCTCCACTTT,CASSPSAGQYNSPLHF
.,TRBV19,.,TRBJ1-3,TGTGCCAGTAGTTCCATGGCCGGGATAGGCGACACCATATATTTT,CASSSMAGIGDTIYF
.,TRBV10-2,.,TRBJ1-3,TGCGCCAGCAGTGAGTCAAGTACGCCTGGAAACACCATATATTTT,CASSESSTPGNTIYF
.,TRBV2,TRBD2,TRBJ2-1,TGTGCCAGCAGTGATCCCGCAGCTAGCGGGAGTGAGCAGTTCTTC,CASSDPAASGSEQFF
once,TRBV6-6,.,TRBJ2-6,TGTGCCAGCACGACGTCTGGGGCCAACGTCCTGACTTTC,CASTTSGANVLTF
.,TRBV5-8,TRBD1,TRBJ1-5,TGTGCCAGCAGCCAAGCGGTAGACAGGGATTATAGCAATCAGCCCCAGCATTTT,CASSQAVDRDYSNQPQHF
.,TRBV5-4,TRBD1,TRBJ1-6,TGTGCCAGCAGCCAAGGACAGGGCCGGAGCTCCTATAATTCACCCCTCCACTTT,CASSQGQGRSSYNSPLHF
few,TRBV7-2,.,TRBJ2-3,TGTGCCAGCAGCTTAGCGAAGGGAGATACGCAGTATTTT,CASSLAKGDTQYF
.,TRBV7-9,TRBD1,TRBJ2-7,TGTGCCAGCAGCCGATCGGACAGGGGCACGTACTCCTACGAGCAGTACTTC,CASSRSDRGTYSYEQYF
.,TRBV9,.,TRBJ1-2,TGTGCCAGCAGCGGATCATCTAACTATGGCTACACCTTC,CASSGSSNYGYTF
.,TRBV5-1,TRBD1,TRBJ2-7,TGCGCCAGCAGCTCACGGGACAGGGGGCGCGACGAGCAGTACTTC,CASSSRDRGRDEQYF
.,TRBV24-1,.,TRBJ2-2,TGTGCCACCAGTGCAGAGAACACCGGGGAGCTGTTTTTT,CATSAENTGELFF
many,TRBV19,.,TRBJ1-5,TGTGCCAGTAGTTGGGCAGGGGCGGGCAATCAGCCCCAGCATTTT,CASSWAGAGNQPQHF
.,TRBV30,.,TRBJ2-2,TGTGCCTGGACAGTTACGGGCGGGACCGGGGAGCTGTTTTTT,CAWTVTGGTGELFF
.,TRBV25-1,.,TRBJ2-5,TGTGCCAGCAGTTTGAAAGGGACCGAAGAGACCCAGTACTTC,CASSLKGTEETQYF
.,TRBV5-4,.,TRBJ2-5,TGTGCCAGCAGCTTGGGCGGGAAGACCCAGTACTTC,CASSLGGKTQYF
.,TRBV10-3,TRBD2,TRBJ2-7,TGTGCCATCAGTGGGGGTCCCCGCGGGACTAGCGGGATATCCTACGAGCAGTACTTC,CAISGGPRGTSGISYEQYF
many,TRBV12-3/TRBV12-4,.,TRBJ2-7,TGTGCCAGCAGTTTGTCGGACGAGCAGTACTTC,CASSLSDEQYF
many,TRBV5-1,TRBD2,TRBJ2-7,TGCGCCAGCAGCTTGGGGACTAGCGGGAGGCTCACCTACGAGCAGTACTTC,CASSLGTSGRLTYEQYF
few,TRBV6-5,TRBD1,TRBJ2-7,TGTGCCAGCAGTCCTTGGGTGGGACAGTGGGCGCTTGATAACGAGCAGTACTTC,CASSPWVGQWALDNEQYF
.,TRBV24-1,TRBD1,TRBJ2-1,TGTGCCACCAGTGACCGAGGTTCGGGACAGGACAATGAGCAGTTCTTC,CATSDRGSGQDNEQFF
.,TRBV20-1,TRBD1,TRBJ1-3,TGCAGTGCTTCGACAGGGGACAGGGACACCATATATTTT,CSASTGDRDTIYF
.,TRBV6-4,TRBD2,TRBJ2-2,TGTGCCAGCAGTGACTCCAGCGGGAGCACCGGGGAGCTGTTTTTT,CASSDSSGSTGELFF